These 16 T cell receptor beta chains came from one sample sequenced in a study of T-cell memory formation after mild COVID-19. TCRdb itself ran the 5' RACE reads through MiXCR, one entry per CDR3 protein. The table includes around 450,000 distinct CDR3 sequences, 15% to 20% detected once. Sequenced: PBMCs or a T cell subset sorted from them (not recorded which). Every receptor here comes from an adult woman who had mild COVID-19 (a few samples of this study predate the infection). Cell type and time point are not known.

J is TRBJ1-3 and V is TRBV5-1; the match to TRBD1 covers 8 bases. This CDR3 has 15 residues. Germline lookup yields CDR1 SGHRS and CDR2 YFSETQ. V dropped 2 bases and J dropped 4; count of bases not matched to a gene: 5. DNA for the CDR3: TGCGCCAGCAGCTTTGGAGACAGGGGAGGAAACACCATATATTTT. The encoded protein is CASSFGDRGGNTIYF.

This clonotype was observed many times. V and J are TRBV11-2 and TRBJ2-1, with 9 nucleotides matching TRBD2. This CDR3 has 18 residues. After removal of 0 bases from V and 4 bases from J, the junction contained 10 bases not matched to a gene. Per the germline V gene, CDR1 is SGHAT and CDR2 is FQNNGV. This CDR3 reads CASSLDPPTSGPYNEQFF. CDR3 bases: TGTGCCAGCAGCTTAGATCCCCCGACTAGCGGACCTTACAATGAGCAGTTCTTC.

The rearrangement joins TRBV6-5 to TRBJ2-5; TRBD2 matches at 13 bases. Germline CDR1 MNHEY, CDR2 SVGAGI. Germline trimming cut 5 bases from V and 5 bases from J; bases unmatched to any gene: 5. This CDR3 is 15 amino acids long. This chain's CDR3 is CASSHGLAGEETQYF. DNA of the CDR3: TGTGCCAGCAGTCACGGACTAGCGGGAGAGGAGACCCAGTACTTC.

CDR3 bases: TGTGCCAGCAGCCAAGAGGAGTGGGAGACCCAGTACTTC. Protein sequence: CASSQEEWETQYF. V and J are TRBV4-2 and TRBJ2-5; D gene uncertain. CDR3 length: 13 residues. Per germline, CDR1 LGHNA and CDR2 YNFKEQ. Trimming took off 0 bases at V and 5 bases at J, with 7 bases between the two ends.

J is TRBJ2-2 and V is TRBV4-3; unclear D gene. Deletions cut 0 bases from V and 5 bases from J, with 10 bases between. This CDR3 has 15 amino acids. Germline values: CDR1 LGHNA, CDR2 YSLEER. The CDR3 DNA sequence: TGCGCCAGCAGCCAAGACGTGGGCGTTACCGGGGAGCTGTTTTTT. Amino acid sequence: CASSQDVGVTGELFF.

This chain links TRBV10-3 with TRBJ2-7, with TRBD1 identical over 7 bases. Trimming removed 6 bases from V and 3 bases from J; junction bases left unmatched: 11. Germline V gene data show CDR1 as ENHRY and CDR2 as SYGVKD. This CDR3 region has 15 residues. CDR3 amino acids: CAISSPQTGYYEQYF. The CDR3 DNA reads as TGTGCCATCAGCTCCCCACAGACAGGGTACTACGAGCAGTACTTC.

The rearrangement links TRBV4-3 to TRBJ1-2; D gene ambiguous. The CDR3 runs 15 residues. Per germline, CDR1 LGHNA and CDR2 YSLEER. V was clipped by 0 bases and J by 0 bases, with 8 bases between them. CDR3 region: CASSQDLQANYGYTF. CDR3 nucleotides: TGCGCCAGCAGCCAAGACCTTCAAGCTAACTATGGCTACACCTTC.

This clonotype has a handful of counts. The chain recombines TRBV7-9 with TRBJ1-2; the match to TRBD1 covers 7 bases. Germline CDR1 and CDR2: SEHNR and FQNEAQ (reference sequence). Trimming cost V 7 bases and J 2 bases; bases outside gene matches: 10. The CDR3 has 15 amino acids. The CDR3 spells CASTLFRTGNYGYTF. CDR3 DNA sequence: TGTGCCAGCACCCTCTTCCGGACAGGAAACTATGGCTACACCTTC.

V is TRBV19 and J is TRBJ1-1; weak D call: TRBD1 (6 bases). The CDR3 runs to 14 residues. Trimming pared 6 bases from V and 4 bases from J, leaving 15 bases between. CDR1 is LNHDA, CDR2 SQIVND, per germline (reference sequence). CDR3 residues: CASSPIQGRTEAFF. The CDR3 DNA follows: TGTGCCAGTAGCCCTATACAGGGTCGCACTGAAGCTTTCTTT.

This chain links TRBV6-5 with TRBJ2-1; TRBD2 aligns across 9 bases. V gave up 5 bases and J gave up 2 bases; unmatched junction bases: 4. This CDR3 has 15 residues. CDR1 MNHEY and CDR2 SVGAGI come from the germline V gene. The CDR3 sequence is CASSTGTSPYNEQFF. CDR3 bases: TGTGCCAGCAGTACCGGGACTAGCCCCTACAATGAGCAGTTCTTC.

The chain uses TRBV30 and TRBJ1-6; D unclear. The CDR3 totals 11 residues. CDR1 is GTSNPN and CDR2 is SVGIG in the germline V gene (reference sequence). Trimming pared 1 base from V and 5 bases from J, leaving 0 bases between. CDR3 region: CAWSDNSPLHF. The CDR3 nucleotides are TGTGCCTGGAGTGATAATTCACCCCTCCACTTT.

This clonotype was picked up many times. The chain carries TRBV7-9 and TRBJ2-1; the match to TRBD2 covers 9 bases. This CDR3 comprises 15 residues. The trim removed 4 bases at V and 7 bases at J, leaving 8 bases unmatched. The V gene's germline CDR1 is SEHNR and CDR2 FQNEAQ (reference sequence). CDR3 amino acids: CASSYYSGRLNEQFF. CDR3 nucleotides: TGTGCCAGCAGCTACTACAGCGGGAGGTTAAATGAGCAGTTCTTC.

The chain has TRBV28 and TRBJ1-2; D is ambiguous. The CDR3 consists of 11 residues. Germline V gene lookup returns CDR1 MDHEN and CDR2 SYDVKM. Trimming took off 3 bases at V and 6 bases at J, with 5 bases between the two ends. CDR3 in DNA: TGTGCCAGCAGTTTTGTGGATGGCTACACCTTC. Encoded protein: CASSFVDGYTF.

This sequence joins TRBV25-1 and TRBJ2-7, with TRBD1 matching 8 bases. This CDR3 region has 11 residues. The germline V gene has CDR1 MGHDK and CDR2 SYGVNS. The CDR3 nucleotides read TGTGCCAGCAGTGAGGGGACAGGTATATGGGTC. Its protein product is CASSEGTGIWV.

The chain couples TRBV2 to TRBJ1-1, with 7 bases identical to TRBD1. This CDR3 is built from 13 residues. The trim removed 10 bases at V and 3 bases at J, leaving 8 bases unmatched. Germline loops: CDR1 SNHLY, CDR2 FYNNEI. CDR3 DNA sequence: TGTGCCAACGACAGGGAATCGGACACTGAAGCTTTCTTT. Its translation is CANDRESDTEAFF.

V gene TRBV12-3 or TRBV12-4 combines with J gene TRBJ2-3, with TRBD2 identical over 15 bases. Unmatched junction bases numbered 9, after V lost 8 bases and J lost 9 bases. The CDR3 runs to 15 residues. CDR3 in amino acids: CASEPRTSGGGTQYF. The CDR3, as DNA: TGTGCCAGCGAACCCCGGACTAGCGGGGGGGGAACGCAGTATTTT.